This T cell receptor beta chain appears in the sequencing data of a study of cytomegalovirus exposure and HLA in healthy donors. The study, taken as a whole, reports: In vitro assays verified that three CMV-associated chains recognized CMV antigens specifically. Highly shared sequence variants in one cluster were likely a sequencing artifact. A reported reduction in N-insertions relative to the roughly 610-donor mean was seen in an Asian-associated ancestry cluster in a later analysis. Per published accounts, TCR beta sequences correctly predicted the HLA-A and HLA-B alleles of most subjects.

Germline CDR1 is SGHNT and CDR2 is YYREEE (reference sequence). The V and J ends lost 4 bases and 5 bases, in that order; junction bases with no gene match: 10. This CDR3 has 15 residues. A remark on this clone: What it recognizes is unknown.

It was with 60 Vbeta and 13 Jbeta primers that the PCR ran. TCRdb keeps only in-frame clones here, not all; method: immunoSEQ multiplex PCR. The sample shows about 190,000 clones, about 81% of them seen only once. The sequence came from a man aged 25 to 45 in good health and CMV-seropositive. The J gene is TRBJ1-1, the V gene TRBV5-4, with TRBD1 identical over 8 bases. The sequencing sample was made of PBMCs. For the CDR3, the DNA is TGTGCCAGCAGCGGGAGCGACAGGGGACGAACTGAAGCTTTCTTT. Translated: CASSGSDRGRTEAFF.